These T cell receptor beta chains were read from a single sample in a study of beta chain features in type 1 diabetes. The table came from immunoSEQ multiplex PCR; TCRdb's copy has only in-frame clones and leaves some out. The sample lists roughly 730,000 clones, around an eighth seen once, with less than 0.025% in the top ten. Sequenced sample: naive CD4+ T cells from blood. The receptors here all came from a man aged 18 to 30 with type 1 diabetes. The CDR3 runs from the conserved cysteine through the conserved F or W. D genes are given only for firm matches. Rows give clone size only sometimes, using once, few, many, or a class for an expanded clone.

TGTGCCACCAGCAGAGGTCAGAACGATGGCTACACCTTC | CATSRGQNDGYTF | TRBJ1-2 | few | TRBV15 | .
TGCGCCAGCAGCCAAGTGGGGTACTCCCTTGATTCACCCCTCCACTTT | CASSQVGYSLDSPLHF | TRBJ1-6 | . | TRBV4-1 | .
TGTGCCAGCAGCCCTACAGGGGTGGATGTGGAGACCCAGTACTTC | CASSPTGVDVETQYF | TRBJ2-5 | . | TRBV7-8 | TRBD1
TGCAGCGTTTCTGGCTACTTATACACCGGGGAGCTGTTTTTT | CSVSGYLYTGELFF | TRBJ2-2 | . | TRBV29-1 | .
TGCGCCAGCAGCTTAAATACAGCCGAGGGCTACACCTTC | CASSLNTAEGYTF | TRBJ1-2 | . | TRBV5-1 | .
TGTGCCAGCAGCCCTCTGGACGGCGGGGAAGCTTTCTTT | CASSPLDGGEAFF | TRBJ1-1 | few | TRBV7-2 | .
TGTGCCTGGAGTGCGGCCGGGGAGCTGTTTTTT | CAWSAAGELFF | TRBJ2-2 | few | TRBV30 | .
TGTGCCAGCGGGACACAAACAGCATCACCCCTCCACTTT | CASGTQTASPLHF | TRBJ1-6 | few | TRBV28 | .
TGTGCCAGCACCTGGACAGGGGAAAACACTGAAGCTTTCTTT | CASTWTGENTEAFF | TRBJ1-1 | . | TRBV6-1 | TRBD1
TGTGCCTGGAGTGCCCCTCACAGAGCAACTAATGAAAAACTGTTTTTT | CAWSAPHRATNEKLFF | TRBJ1-4 | few | TRBV30 | .
TGTGCCAGCAGCGTACATAGGGGTTGGGGAGTTCCAGGGACGCAGTATTTT | CASSVHRGWGVPGTQYF | TRBJ2-3 | few | TRBV9 | .
TGTGCCAGCAGTTACTCGTCACAGGGGAACTATGGCTACACCTTC | CASSYSSQGNYGYTF | TRBJ1-2 | . | TRBV6-5 | TRBD1
TGTGCCAGCAGTTCTTGGGCCGAAGGACGCTACGAGCAGTACTTC | CASSSWAEGRYEQYF | TRBJ2-7 | few | TRBV28 | .
TGCGCCAGCAGCTTGGTCGAAGAGATGAACACTGAAGCTTTCTTT | CASSLVEEMNTEAFF | TRBJ1-1 | few | TRBV5-1 | .
TGCAGCTCTGGACAGGGGAACACTGAAGCTTTCTTT | CSSGQGNTEAFF | TRBJ1-1 | few | TRBV29-1 | TRBD1
TGCGCCAGCAGCTTAGGACAGAGCACAGATACGCAGTATTTT | CASSLGQSTDTQYF | TRBJ2-3 | few | TRBV5-1 | .
TGTGCCAGCAGCTTTGGCGGGGGGACACAAGAGACCCAGTACTTC | CASSFGGGTQETQYF | TRBJ2-5 | . | TRBV11-3 | TRBD2
TGTGCCAGCAGCTTGCGGACTAGCGGGAAGGAGACCCAGTACTTC | CASSLRTSGKETQYF | TRBJ2-5 | few | TRBV5-4 | TRBD2